This TCR beta chain was obtained from a study of T cells after yellow fever vaccination. Overall study context: Fractions of low cell number were prepared using SMART-Seq v4 Ultra Low Input. Points from the study as a whole: Contaminating bulk clonotypes could be abundant in FACS-sorted repertoires. Post-booster repertoires again held most primary-vaccination clones (about 95% CD4, around 90% CD8).

Per germline, CDR1 SGHNT and CDR2 YYREEE (reference sequence). The CDR3 runs 14 residues. Trimming removed 6 bases at V and 3 bases at J, with 15 bases between. For this clonotype: The antigen remains undetermined.

For TCR, cDNA came from 5'RACE template switching, which added a universal primer site and UMIs. TCRdb called the 5' RACE reads again in MiXCR, with one record for every CDR3 protein. The sample carries 100,000 to 150,000 distinct CDR3 sequences, around 7.4% recorded once. The source was CD4+ T cells sorted from PBMCs, collected 9 to 10 days after the first yellow fever vaccination. The clonotype originates from a man in his late teens or twenties who received the YFV17D yellow fever vaccine. The chain links TRBV5-4 to TRBJ2-5, with D tentatively TRBD2 (6 bases). CDR3 amino acids: CASTQIGEEETQYF. As DNA, the CDR3 is TGTGCCAGCACCCAAATCGGGGAGGAAGAGACCCAGTACTTC.